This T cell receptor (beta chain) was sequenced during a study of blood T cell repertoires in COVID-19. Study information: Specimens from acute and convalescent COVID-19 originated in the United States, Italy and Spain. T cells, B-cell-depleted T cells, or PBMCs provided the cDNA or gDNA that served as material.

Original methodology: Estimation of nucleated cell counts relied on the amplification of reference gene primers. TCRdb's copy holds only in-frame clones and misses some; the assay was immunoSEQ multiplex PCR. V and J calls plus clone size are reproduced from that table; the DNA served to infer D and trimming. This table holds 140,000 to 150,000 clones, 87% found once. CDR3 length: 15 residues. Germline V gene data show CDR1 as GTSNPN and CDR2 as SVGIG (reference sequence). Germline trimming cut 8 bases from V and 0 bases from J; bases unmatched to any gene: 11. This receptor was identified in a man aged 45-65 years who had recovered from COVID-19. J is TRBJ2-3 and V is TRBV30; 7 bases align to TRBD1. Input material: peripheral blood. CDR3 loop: CAGTRGTESTDTQYF. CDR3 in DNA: TGTGCCGGAACCAGGGGGACAGAGAGCACAGATACGCAGTATTTT. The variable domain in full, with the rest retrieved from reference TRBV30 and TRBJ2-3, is SQTIHQWPATLVQPVGSPLSLECTVEGTSNPNLYWYRQAAGRGLQLLFYSVGIGQISSEVPQNLSASRPQDRQFILSSKKLLLSDSGFYLCAGTRGTESTDTQYFGPGTRLTVL.